Following are 17 T cell receptor beta chains from one sample sequenced in a study of blood T cells in healthy people across ages (dated by TCRdb to the mid-2010s). To prepare the library, 5' RACE was applied. Sequencing was performed on an Illumina HiSeq 2500. A second PCR of roughly 6 to 11 cycles was performed with a sample-barcoded 5' primer and a J-beta primer mix. TCRdb itself trimmed the public reads at Q25 with fastp, ran MiXCR and retained productive beta chains. Merged by CDR3 protein, the rows form single entries marked with the most common genes and DNA. The sample includes about 680,000 distinct CDR3 sequences, with 49% observed a single time. The ten largest clones capture 25% to 35% of the sample. Sequencing input: blood. The receptors were sampled from a woman in her fifties or sixties in good health.

The genes are TRBV4-2 and TRBJ1-4; D is undetermined. Germline V gene data show CDR1 as LGHNA and CDR2 as YNFKEQ. V lost 4 bases and J 4 bases, leaving 10 bases between the germline ends. The CDR3 spans 14 residues. CDR3 region: CASSRGVGNEKLFF. In nucleotides, the CDR3 is TGTGCCAGCAGCCGGGGAGTGGGTAATGAAAAACTGTTTTTT.

V usage is TRBV28 and J usage is TRBJ2-3; TRBD1 is a possible D gene (5 bases). With 1 base removed from V and 6 bases from J, the gap between germline ends came to 14 bases. The CDR3 covers 15 residues. The germline V gene has CDR1 MDHEN and CDR2 SYDVKM. This CDR3 reads CASSLFRAGVDTQYF. In DNA, the CDR3 is TGTGCCAGCAGTTTATTCAGGGCCGGCGTGGATACGCAGTATTTT.

In its sample, this clonotype was seen a few times. The chain links TRBV6-2 or TRBV6-3 to TRBJ2-1; TRBD1 aligns across 8 bases. The V gene end was trimmed by 5 bases and the J gene end by 6 bases; junction bases not matched to a gene: 12. This CDR3 region has 16 residues. CDR1 and CDR2 from the germline V gene are MNHEY and SVGEGT. The CDR3 nucleotides are TGTGCCAGCAGTCTACCCCGGACAGGGTGGGGCAATGAGCAGTTCTTC. Translation gives CASSLPRTGWGNEQFF.

This rearrangement joins TRBV21-1 to TRBJ1-6; the DNA was not used to check the table's D call, TRBD1. TRBV21-1 is described as a pseudogene. This CDR3 is built from 18 residues. The CDR3 protein is CASSTAGLWCGLGGPLHF. CDR3 nucleotides: TGTGCCAGCAGCACCGCGGGTTTGTGGTGCGGCTTAGGGGGTCCCCTCCACTTT.

This clonotype was seen repeatedly, ten times or more. The chain joins TRBV7-2 to TRBJ2-3, with D uncertain. The germline V and J ends were trimmed by 3 bases and 5 bases, with 6 bases remaining between them. There are 12 residues in the CDR3. In germline, CDR1 is SGHTA, CDR2 FQGNSA. The CDR3 loop is CASSFSRDTQYF. CDR3 DNA: TGTGCCAGCAGCTTTAGTAGAGATACGCAGTATTTT.

This sequence joins TRBV7-2 and TRBJ2-7; unclear D gene. This CDR3 has 14 amino acids. CDR1 is SGHTA, CDR2 FQGNSA, per germline. Trimming shortened V by 3 bases and J by 5 bases, and 14 bases separated the two germline ends. CDR3 nucleotides: TGTACCAGCAGCTTTGCCGGACCACCGCACGAGCAGTACTTC. Its protein is CTSSFAGPPHEQYF. Combining the CDR3 with reference TRBV7-2 and TRBJ2-7 gives the whole variable domain GAGVSQSPSNKVTEKGKDVELRCDPISGHTALYWYRQSLGQGLEFLIYFQGNSAPDKSGLPSDRFSAERTGGSVSTLTIQRTQQEDSAVYLCTSSFAGPPHEQYFGPGTRLTVT.

The gene calls are TRBV12-3 or TRBV12-4 and TRBJ1-5, with 8 bases that match TRBD1. This CDR3 spans 15 amino acids. Germline trimming cut 3 bases from V and 5 bases from J; bases unmatched to any gene: 6. This CDR3 reads CASSLDRAVDQPQHF. The CDR3 DNA reads as TGTGCCAGCAGTTTGGACAGGGCTGTCGATCAGCCCCAGCATTTT.

This clonotype showed up just a few times. This sequence joins TRBV20-1 and TRBJ2-1; D uncertain. The CDR3 is made up of 12 amino acids. Germline CDR1 DFQATT, CDR2 SNEGSKA (reference sequence). V shed 6 bases and J shed 4 bases, with 10 bases lying between them. The CDR3 DNA reads as TGCAGTGCCGGGCCCGGATACAATGAGCAGTTCTTC. Its translation: CSAGPGYNEQFF.

This clonotype was picked up one time. The genes are TRBV9 and TRBJ2-5; D uncertain. V shed 0 bases and J shed 5 bases, with 14 bases lying between them. The germline CDR1 and CDR2 sequences are SGDLS and YYNGEE. This CDR3 contains 15 residues. The CDR3: CASSVAEWVEETQYF. The CDR3 DNA sequence: TGTGCCAGCAGCGTAGCTGAGTGGGTTGAGGAGACCCAGTACTTC.

The gene calls are TRBV10-3 and TRBJ2-7; 10 bases fit TRBD1. V shed 4 bases, J shed 2 bases, and the junction held 5 bases outside the gene matches. The CDR3 contains 15 residues. Germline V CDR1 and CDR2: ENHRY, SYGVKD. The CDR3 region is CAISGWDRGTYEQYF. The CDR3 DNA reads TGTGCCATCAGTGGATGGGACAGGGGAACCTACGAGCAGTACTTC.

This clonotype was observed many times. CDR3 sequence: CASSLAPLSDTQYF. The CDR3 DNA reads TGTGCCAGCAGCTTAGCCCCACTCTCAGATACGCAGTATTTT. This rearrangement joins TRBV7-9 to TRBJ2-3; no firm D call. CDR3 size: 14 residues. Looked up from germline, CDR1 is SEHNR and CDR2 is FQNEAQ (reference sequence). V lost 0 bases to trimming and J lost 4 bases, with 8 bases between them.

The J gene is TRBJ1-2, the V gene TRBV4-1, with D possibly being TRBD1 (6 bases). Trimming left V 2 bases short and J 5 bases short, with 12 bases between. The CDR3 covers 14 residues. The germline gives CDR1 MGHRA, CDR2 YSYEKL. CDR3 amino acids: CASSQPTGFYGYTF. CDR3 nucleotide sequence: TGCGCCAGCAGCCAACCCACAGGGTTTTATGGCTACACCTTC.

The chain carries TRBV7-2 and TRBJ1-3; weak D call: TRBD1 (6 bases). This CDR3 is built from 15 residues. V was clipped by 4 bases and J by 4 bases, with 14 bases between them. The germline gives CDR1 SGHTA, CDR2 FQGNSA. CDR3 sequence: CASSSVGTRGNTIYF. Written as DNA, the CDR3 is TGTGCCAGCAGCTCAGTGGGGACACGAGGAAACACCATATATTTT.

The chain employs TRBV7-9 and TRBJ2-3; 16 nucleotides match TRBD2. The CDR3 loop spans 17 amino acids. Trimming took 4 bases from V and 5 from J; bases not matched to a gene: 6. The germline CDR1 and CDR2 sequences are SEHNR and FQNEAQ (reference sequence). The CDR3 coding sequence is TGTGCCAGCAGCTCGACGGGACTAGCGGGAGGGGAAGATACGCAGTATTTT. Translation gives CASSSTGLAGGEDTQYF.

The rearrangement uses TRBV7-2 and TRBJ2-3, with a tentative D call TRBD2 (6 bases). The V end was cut by 0 bases, the J end by 4 bases, with 17 bases between. Germline CDR1 and CDR2: SGHTA and FQGNSA. The CDR3 runs 17 residues. CDR3 DNA: TGTGCCAGCAGCTTAGCCCAAGGGACTTGGACGGCAGATACGCAGTATTTT. It yields the protein CASSLAQGTWTADTQYF. Drawing the rest from reference TRBV7-2 and TRBJ2-3, the complete variable domain is GAGVSQSPSNKVTEKGKDVELRCDPISGHTALYWYRQSLGQGLEFLIYFQGNSAPDKSGLPSDRFSAERTGGSVSTLTIQRTQQEDSAVYLCASSLAQGTWTADTQYFGPGTRLTVL.

The chain uses TRBV29-1 and TRBJ2-1; possibly TRBD1 for D (7 bases). Trimming removed 2 bases from V and 5 bases from J, with 25 bases in between. The germline CDR1 and CDR2 sequences are SQVTM and ANQGSEA. The CDR3 is 18 residues long. CDR3 region: CSVELGQILSAGHNEQFF. In DNA form, the CDR3 reads TGCAGCGTTGAATTGGGACAGATTCTTAGCGCGGGGCACAATGAGCAGTTCTTC.

The chain uses TRBV5-6 and TRBJ2-7, with D perhaps matching TRBD1 (6 bases). V dropped 3 bases and J dropped 3 bases, with 13 bases sitting between them. This CDR3 comprises 14 residues. Germline V gene sequence: CDR1 SGHDT, CDR2 YYEEEE. CDR3 coding DNA: TGTGCCAGCAGCTACGACAGGAATTTCTACGAGCAGTACTTC. As protein: CASSYDRNFYEQYF.